This T cell receptor beta chain was captured in a study of cytomegalovirus exposure and HLA in healthy donors. The PCR ran on 60 Vbeta and 13 Jbeta primers. Profiled with immunoSEQ multiplex PCR; TCRdb holds only in-frame clones, not every one. The table has about 130,000 clones, 75% to 80% seen once. CDR3 length equals 14 residues. Germline assignment: CDR1 PRHDT and CDR2 FYEKMQ (reference sequence). The germline V and J ends were trimmed by 3 bases and 2 bases, with 7 bases remaining between them. In this sample, this clone turned up a few times. This rearrangement joins TRBV13 to TRBJ1-4; D is perhaps TRBD1 (6 bases). Input material: PBMCs. This clonotype originated in a man aged 25-40 years in good health and CMV-seronegative. CDR3 DNA: TGTGCCAGCAGCTTTGGACAGACTAATGAAAAACTGTTTTTT. This gives the protein CASSFGQTNEKLFF.